This T cell receptor (beta chain) was obtained from a study of blood T cell repertoires in COVID-19. About the study: Italy, Spain and the United States were the sources of the convalescent and acute COVID-19 samples.

Authors' analysis steps: Reference gene primer amplification gave estimated nucleated cell counts. The assay was immunoSEQ multiplex PCR, and TCRdb's table has in-frame clones only and misses some. Clone size and the V and J calls come from that table; the DNA yielded D and trimming. The sample includes some 110,000 clones, less than 90% of them seen just once. V lost 0 bases and J lost 3; bases outside the gene matches: 4. Per germline, CDR1 SGHKS and CDR2 YYEKEE (reference sequence). The CDR3 has 15 amino acids. The sequenced material came from peripheral blood. This chain joins TRBV5-5 and TRBJ2-7; TRBD1 matches 9 bases. This receptor was identified in a man in his sixties or seventies who had recovered from COVID-19. The CDR3 region is CASSLAGDRVYEQYF. The CDR3 nucleotides are TGTGCCAGCAGCTTGGCCGGGGACAGGGTCTACGAGCAGTACTTC. Together with reference TRBV5-5 and TRBJ2-7, the CDR3 gives the full variable domain: DAGVTQSPTHLIKTRGQQVTLRCSPISGHKSVSWYQQVLGQGPQFIFQYYEKEERGRGNFPDRFSARQFPNYSSELNVNALLLGDSALYLCASSLAGDRVYEQYFGPGTRLTVT.